This T cell receptor (beta chain) was sequenced during a study of spatial heterogeneity in lung cancer. General observations from the study: Ubiquitous and regional expanded TCR counts mirrored ubiquitous and regional nonsynonymous mutation counts, respectively. The number of expanded tumor alpha and beta chains correlated with mutation number.

By share of the sample, this clonotype is medium-sized. Antigen: not known. Since the library was made to target alpha chains, this beta chain is a stray read and its abundance is not meaningful. The CDR3 length is 13 residues. Trimming cost V 4 bases and J 5 bases, with 9 bases left between them. TCRdb analysed the 5' RACE reads with MiXCR anew, one entry per CDR3 protein. There are about 6,000 distinct CDR3 sequences in the sample; 14% occur only once, and approximately 11% lies in the top ten. Noted time point: sample taken at primary tumor resection. The source material was lung tumor tissue, sampled at surgery. The clonotype originates from a male donor with early-stage non-small cell lung cancer. This sequence joins TRBV12-3 or TRBV12-4 and TRBJ2-1; D call uncertain. CDR3 amino acids: CASSSRLHNEQFF. In DNA form, the CDR3 reads TGTGCCAGCAGTTCCCGACTGCACAATGAGCAGTTCTTC.